This record looks at one TCR beta chain sequence and its context. Per the germline V gene, CDR1 is MDHEN and CDR2 is SYDVKM. The CDR3 contains 13 residues. Unmatched junction bases numbered 5, after V lost 6 bases and J lost 8 bases. These data are taken from a study of blood T cell repertoires in COVID-19. About the research overall: Donors in the United States, Italy and Spain gave samples during acute or convalescent COVID-19.

Original processing notes: Reference gene primer amplification yielded estimated nucleated cell counts. The data were produced by immunoSEQ multiplex PCR, yet TCRdb's version contains in-frame clones alone and is incomplete. V, J and clone size derive from that table, while D and trimming were established from the DNA sequence. The table has some 490,000 clones, approximately 90% seen once. This sequence was found in a woman aged 60-75 years who had recovered from COVID-19. The J gene is TRBJ1-1, the V gene TRBV28; TRBD1 matches 11 bases. Sequenced input: PBMCs or T cells enriched from blood (not recorded which). CDR3 bases: TGTGCCAGCAGGGGACAGGGGGACGAGGAAGCTTTCTTT. Its protein is CASRGQGDEEAFF. Combining the CDR3 with reference TRBV28 and TRBJ1-1 gives the whole variable domain DVKVTQSSRYLVKRTGEKVFLECVQDMDHENMFWYRQDPGLGLRLIYFSYDVKMKEKGDIPEGYSVSREKKERFSLILESASTNQTSMYLCASRGQGDEEAFFGQGTRLTVV.